This TCR beta chain appears in the sequencing data of a study of blood T cell repertoires in COVID-19. Study context: Donors in the United States, Italy and Spain gave samples during acute or convalescent COVID-19. Sources were T cells, B-cell-depleted T cells, or PBMCs; the material itself was cDNA or gDNA.

Germline assignment: CDR1 SGHVS and CDR2 FQNEAQ. Germline trimming cut 0 bases from V and 3 bases from J; bases unmatched to any gene: 5. The length of the CDR3 is 15 residues. Methods used by the authors: Counts of nucleated cells, estimated from reference gene primer amplification, were obtained. The repertoire was sequenced with immunoSEQ multiplex PCR; TCRdb's copy has only in-frame clones and lacks some. V and J calls plus clone size are reproduced from that table; the DNA served to infer D and trimming. The sample includes roughly 160,000 clones, 70% to 90% of them seen just once. Patients of the Seattle cohort, enrolled during active infection, were followed longitudinally.

The sequenced sample consisted of peripheral blood. The source is a man aged 60-69 years with COVID-19, enrolled during active disease. The chain joins TRBV7-8 to TRBJ2-7; 7 bases agree with TRBD1. This CDR3 is CASSLAPRQGYEQYF. Here the CDR3 DNA reads TGTGCCAGCAGCTTAGCGCCGAGACAGGGCTACGAGCAGTACTTC.